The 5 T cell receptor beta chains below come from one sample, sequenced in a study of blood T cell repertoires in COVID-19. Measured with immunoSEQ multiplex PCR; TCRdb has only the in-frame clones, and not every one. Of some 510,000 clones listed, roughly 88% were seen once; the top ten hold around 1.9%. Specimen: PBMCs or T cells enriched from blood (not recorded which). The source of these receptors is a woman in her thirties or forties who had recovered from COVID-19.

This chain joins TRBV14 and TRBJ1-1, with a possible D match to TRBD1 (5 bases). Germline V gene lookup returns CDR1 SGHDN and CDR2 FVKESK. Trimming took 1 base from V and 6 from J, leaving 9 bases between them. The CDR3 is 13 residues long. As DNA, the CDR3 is TGTGCCAGCAGCCAAGGGGGGAGGGCTGAAGCTTTCTTT. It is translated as CASSQGGRAEAFF.

The CDR3 bases are TGCGCCAGCAGCCGTAGCGGGAGGGCCGGGACCGGGGAGCTGTTTTTT. This encodes CASSRSGRAGTGELFF. The V and J genes are TRBV5-1 and TRBJ2-2, with TRBD2 identical over 11 bases. This CDR3 is 16 amino acids long. After removal of 4 bases from V and 5 bases from J, the junction contained 7 bases not matched to a gene. Germline values: CDR1 SGHRS, CDR2 YFSETQ.

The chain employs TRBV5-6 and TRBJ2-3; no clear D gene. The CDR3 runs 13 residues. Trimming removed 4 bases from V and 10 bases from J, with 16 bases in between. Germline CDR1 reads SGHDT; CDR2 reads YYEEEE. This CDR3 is CASSPYRAASQYF. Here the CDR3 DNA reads TGTGCCAGCAGCCCCTACCGCGCGGCCTCGCAGTATTTT.

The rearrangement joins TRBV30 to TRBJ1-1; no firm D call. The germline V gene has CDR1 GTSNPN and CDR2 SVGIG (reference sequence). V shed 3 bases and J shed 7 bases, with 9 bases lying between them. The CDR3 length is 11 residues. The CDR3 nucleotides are TGTGCCTGGAGCTTGAGATTTGAAGCTTTCTTT. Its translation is CAWSLRFEAFF.

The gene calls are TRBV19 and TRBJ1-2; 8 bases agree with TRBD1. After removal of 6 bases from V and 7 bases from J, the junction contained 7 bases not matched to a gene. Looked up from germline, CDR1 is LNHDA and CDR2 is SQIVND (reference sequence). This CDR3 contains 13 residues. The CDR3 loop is CASSLGQGVGYTF. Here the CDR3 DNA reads TGTGCCAGTAGCCTCGGACAGGGCGTTGGCTACACCTTC.